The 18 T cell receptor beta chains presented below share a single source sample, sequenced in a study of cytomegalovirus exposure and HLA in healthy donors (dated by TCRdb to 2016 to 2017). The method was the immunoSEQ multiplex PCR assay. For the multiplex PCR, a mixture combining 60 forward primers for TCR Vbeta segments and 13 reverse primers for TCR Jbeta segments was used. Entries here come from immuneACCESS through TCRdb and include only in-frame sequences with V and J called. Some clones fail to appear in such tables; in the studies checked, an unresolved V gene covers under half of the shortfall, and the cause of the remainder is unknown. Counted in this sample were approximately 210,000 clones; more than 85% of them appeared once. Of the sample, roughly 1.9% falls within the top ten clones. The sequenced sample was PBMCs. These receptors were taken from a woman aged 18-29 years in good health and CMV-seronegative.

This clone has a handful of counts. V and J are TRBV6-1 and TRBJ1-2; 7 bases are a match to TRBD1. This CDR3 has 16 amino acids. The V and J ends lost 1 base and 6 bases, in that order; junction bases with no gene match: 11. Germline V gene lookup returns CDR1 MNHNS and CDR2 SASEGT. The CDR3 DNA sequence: TGTGCCAGCAGTGAAGGAGTGGACAGGACTTTCCATGGCTACACCTTC. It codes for CASSEGVDRTFHGYTF.

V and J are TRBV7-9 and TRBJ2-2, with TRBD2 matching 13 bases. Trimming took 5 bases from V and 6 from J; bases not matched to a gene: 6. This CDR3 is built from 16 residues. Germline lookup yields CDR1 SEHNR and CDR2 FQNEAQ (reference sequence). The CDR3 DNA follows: TGTGCCAGCAGCCTAACTAGCGGGGGGGCCCCCGGGGAGCTGTTTTTT. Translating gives CASSLTSGGAPGELFF.

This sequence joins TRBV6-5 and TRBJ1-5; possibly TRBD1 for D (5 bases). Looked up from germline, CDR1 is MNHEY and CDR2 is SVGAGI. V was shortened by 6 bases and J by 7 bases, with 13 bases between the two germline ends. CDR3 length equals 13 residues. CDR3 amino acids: CASRSGPLQPQHF. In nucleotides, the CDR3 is TGTGCCAGCAGATCAGGGCCCCTGCAGCCCCAGCATTTT.

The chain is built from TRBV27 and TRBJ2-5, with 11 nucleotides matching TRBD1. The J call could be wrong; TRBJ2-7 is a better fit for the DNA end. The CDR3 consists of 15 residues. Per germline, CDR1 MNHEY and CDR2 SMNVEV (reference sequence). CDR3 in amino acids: CASSSGTGGSYEQYF. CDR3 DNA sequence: TGTGCCAGCAGTTCCGGGACAGGGGGATCCTACGAGCAGTACTTC.

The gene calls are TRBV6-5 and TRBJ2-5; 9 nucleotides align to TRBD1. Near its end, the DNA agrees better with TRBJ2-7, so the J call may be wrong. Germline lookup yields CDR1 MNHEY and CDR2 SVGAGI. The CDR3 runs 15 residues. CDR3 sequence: CASRKTGTGLNEQYF. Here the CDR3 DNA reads TGTGCCAGCAGAAAGACCGGGACAGGGCTTAACGAGCAGTACTTC.

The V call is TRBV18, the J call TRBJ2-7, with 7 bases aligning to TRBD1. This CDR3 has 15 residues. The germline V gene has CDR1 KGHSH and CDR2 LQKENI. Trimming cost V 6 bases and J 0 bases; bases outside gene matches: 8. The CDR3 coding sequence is TGTGCCAGCTCGCAAGGGACAGTGAGCTCCTACGAGCAGTACTTC. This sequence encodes CASSQGTVSSYEQYF.

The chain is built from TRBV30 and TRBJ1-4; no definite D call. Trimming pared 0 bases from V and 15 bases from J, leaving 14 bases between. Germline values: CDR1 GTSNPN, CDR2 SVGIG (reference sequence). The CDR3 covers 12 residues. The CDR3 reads CAWSVFAGRMFF. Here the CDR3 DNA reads TGTGCCTGGAGTGTATTTGCGGGGAGGATGTTTTTT. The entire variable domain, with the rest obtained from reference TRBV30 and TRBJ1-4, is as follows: SQTIHQWPATLVQPVGSPLSLECTVEGTSNPNLYWYRQAAGRGLQLLFYSVGIGQISSEVPQNLSASRPQDRQFILSSKKLLLSDSGFYLCAWSVFAGRMFFGSGTQLSVL.

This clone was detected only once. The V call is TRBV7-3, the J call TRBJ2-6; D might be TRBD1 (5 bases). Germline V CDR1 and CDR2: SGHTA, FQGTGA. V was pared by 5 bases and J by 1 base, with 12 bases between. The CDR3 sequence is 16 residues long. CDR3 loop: CASSQARASGANVLTF. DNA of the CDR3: TGTGCCAGCAGCCAAGCCAGGGCGTCTGGGGCCAACGTCCTGACTTTC.

The CDR3 nucleotides are TGTGCCAGCAGCCCGCGGGGCAGGGACGAGCCCCAGCATTTT. Translating it yields CASSPRGRDEPQHF. This chain links TRBV7-6 with TRBJ1-5, with TRBD1 as a possible D gene (5 bases). This CDR3 region has 14 residues. V lost 5 bases, J lost 8 bases, and 16 bases lay in between. Germline V gene data show CDR1 as SGHVS and CDR2 as FNYEAQ.

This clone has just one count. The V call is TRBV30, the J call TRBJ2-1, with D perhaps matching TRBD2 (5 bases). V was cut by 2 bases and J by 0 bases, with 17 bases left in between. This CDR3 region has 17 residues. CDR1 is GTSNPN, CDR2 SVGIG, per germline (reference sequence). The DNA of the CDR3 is TGTGCCTGGAGTTTATACTCAGCGGTGAGCTCCTACAATGAGCAGTTCTTC. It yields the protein CAWSLYSAVSSYNEQFF.

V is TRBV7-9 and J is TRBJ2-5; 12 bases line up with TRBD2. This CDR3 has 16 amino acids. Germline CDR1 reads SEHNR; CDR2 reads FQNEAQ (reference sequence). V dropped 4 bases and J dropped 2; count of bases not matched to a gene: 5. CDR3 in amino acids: CASSSSGGGLQETQYF. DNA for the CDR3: TGTGCCAGCAGCTCTAGCGGGGGGGGCCTTCAAGAGACCCAGTACTTC.

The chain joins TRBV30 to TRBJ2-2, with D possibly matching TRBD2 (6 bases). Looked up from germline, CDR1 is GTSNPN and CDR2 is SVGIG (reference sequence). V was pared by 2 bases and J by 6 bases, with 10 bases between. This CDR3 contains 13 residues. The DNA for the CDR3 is TGTGCCTGGAGTCCCACTAGCTCCGGGGAGCTGTTTTTT. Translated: CAWSPTSSGELFF.

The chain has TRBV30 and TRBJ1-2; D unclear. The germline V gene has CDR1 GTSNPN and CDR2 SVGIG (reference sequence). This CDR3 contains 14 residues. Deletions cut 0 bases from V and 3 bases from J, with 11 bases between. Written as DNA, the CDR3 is TGTGCCTGGAGTGTACCTCCGGAGGACTATGGCTACACCTTC. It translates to CAWSVPPEDYGYTF.

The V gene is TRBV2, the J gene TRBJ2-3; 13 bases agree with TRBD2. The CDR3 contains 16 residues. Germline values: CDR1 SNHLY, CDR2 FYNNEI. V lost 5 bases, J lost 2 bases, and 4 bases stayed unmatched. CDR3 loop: CASSRGLAGATDTQYF. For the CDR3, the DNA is TGTGCCAGCAGTAGAGGACTAGCGGGAGCCACAGATACGCAGTATTTT.

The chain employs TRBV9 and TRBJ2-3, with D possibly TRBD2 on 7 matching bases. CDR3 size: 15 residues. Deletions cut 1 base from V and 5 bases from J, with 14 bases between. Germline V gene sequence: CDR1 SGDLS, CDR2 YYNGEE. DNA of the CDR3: TGTGCCAGCAGCGTATTAGGGGGGGCGGGAGATACGCAGTATTTT. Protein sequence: CASSVLGGAGDTQYF.

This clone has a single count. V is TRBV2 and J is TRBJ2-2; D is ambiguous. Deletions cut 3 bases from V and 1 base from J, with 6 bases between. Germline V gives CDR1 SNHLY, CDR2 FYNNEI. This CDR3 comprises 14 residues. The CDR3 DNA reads TGTGCCAGCAGTGAGTCTGTGAACACCGGGGAGCTGTTTTTT. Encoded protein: CASSESVNTGELFF.

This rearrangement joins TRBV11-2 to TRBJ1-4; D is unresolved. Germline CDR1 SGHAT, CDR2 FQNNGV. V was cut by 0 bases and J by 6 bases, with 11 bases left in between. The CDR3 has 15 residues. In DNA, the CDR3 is TGTGCCAGCAGCTTAGATCCGGGGAACTATGAAAAACTGTTTTTT. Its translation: CASSLDPGNYEKLFF.

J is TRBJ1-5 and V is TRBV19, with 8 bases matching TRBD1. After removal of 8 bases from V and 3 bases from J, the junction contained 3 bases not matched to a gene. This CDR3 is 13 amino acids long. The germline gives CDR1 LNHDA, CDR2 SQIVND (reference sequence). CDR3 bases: TGTGCCAGTGAGGGACAGGACAATCAGCCCCAGCATTTT. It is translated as CASEGQDNQPQHF. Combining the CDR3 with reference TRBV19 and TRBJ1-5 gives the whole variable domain DGGITQSPKYLFRKEGQNVTLSCEQNLNHDAMYWYRQDPGQGLRLIYYSQIVNDFQKGDIAEGYSVSREKKESFPLTVTSAQKNPTAFYLCASEGQDNQPQHFGDGTRLSIL.